Listed below are T cell receptor beta chains from one sample, sequenced in a study of CD8 T cells in Susac syndrome. Using its own MiXCR run on the immunoSEQ multiplex PCR reads, TCRdb lists one record per CDR3 protein. In the table there are 200,000 or so distinct CDR3 sequences, 92% of which are singletons. The sample comprised CD8+ T cells from PBMCs. The receptor source for this set is a human donor with multiple sclerosis. The CDR3 runs from the conserved cysteine through the conserved F or W. A D gene is named only where the DNA matches it firmly. The listing skips clone size in some rows; elsewhere it reads once, few, many or a size class.

clone_size: once
v_call: TRBV7-9
j_call: TRBJ1-2
d_call: -
cdr3_nt: TGTGCCAGCAAAAATTCGACAGAAAACTATGGCTACACCTTC
cdr3_aa: CASKNSTENYGYTF

clone_size: -
v_call: TRBV7-9
j_call: TRBJ2-7
d_call: -
cdr3_nt: TGTGCCAGCAGCTCACCAGGGTCCTACGAGCAGTACTTC
cdr3_aa: CASSSPGSYEQYF

clone_size: -
v_call: TRBV7-6
j_call: TRBJ2-7
d_call: TRBD1
cdr3_nt: TGTGCCAGCAGCTTTGGGGACAGTCTATCCTACGAGCAGTACTTC
cdr3_aa: CASSFGDSLSYEQYF

clone_size: -
v_call: TRBV15
j_call: TRBJ2-2
d_call: -
cdr3_nt: TGTGCCACCCGACAGAACACCGGGGAGCTGTTTTTT
cdr3_aa: CATRQNTGELFF

clone_size: -
v_call: TRBV9
j_call: TRBJ2-6
d_call: TRBD1
cdr3_nt: TGTGCCAGCAGCCCCAGACAGGGGGCCCCTGGGGCCAACGTCCTGACTTTC
cdr3_aa: CASSPRQGAPGANVLTF

clone_size: -
v_call: TRBV5-4
j_call: TRBJ1-2
d_call: TRBD1
cdr3_nt: TGTGCCAGCGCACCTACCGGGACAGGGAACGGCTACACCTTC
cdr3_aa: CASAPTGTGNGYTF

clone_size: -
v_call: TRBV5-6
j_call: TRBJ1-4
d_call: -
cdr3_nt: TGTGCCAGCAGCTGGGGTTCCGGGAACCGAAAACTGTTTTTT
cdr3_aa: CASSWGSGNRKLFF

clone_size: -
v_call: TRBV7-9
j_call: TRBJ2-7
d_call: TRBD2
cdr3_nt: TGTGCCAGCAGCTTGGGGTTGCGGGAGGGCCCTTACGAGCAGTACTTC
cdr3_aa: CASSLGLREGPYEQYF

clone_size: -
v_call: TRBV2
j_call: TRBJ2-1
d_call: TRBD2
cdr3_nt: TGTGCCTCCCAAGGGGGGACTAGCGGTTTCAATGAGCAGTTCTTC
cdr3_aa: CASQGGTSGFNEQFF

clone_size: -
v_call: TRBV5-4
j_call: TRBJ1-6
d_call: TRBD1
cdr3_nt: TGTGCCAGCAGCCGGACAGGGGCTAATTCACCCCTCCACTTT
cdr3_aa: CASSRTGANSPLHF

clone_size: -
v_call: TRBV11-3
j_call: TRBJ2-7
d_call: -
cdr3_nt: TGTGCCAGCAGCTCCCCCCTCGCCTACGAGCAGTACTTC
cdr3_aa: CASSSPLAYEQYF

clone_size: -
v_call: TRBV9
j_call: TRBJ2-1
d_call: -
cdr3_nt: TGTGCCAGCGGGAGCCCACCGGGGGAGAACAATGAGCAGTTCTTC
cdr3_aa: CASGSPPGENNEQFF

clone_size: -
v_call: TRBV5-6
j_call: TRBJ2-7
d_call: TRBD1
cdr3_nt: TGTGCCAGCAGCTTTGGGACAGGGCAAGACGAGCAGTACTTC
cdr3_aa: CASSFGTGQDEQYF

clone_size: -
v_call: TRBV5-8
j_call: TRBJ2-7
d_call: -
cdr3_nt: TGTGCCAGCAGCTTGGGGCGGGGCCACTACGAGCAGTACTTC
cdr3_aa: CASSLGRGHYEQYF